Below are 6 T cell receptor beta chains sequenced from a single sample in a study of CD8+CD57+ T cells in acquired aplastic anemia. TCR beta VDJ and CDR3 were profiled, and genomic DNA was the template. TCRdb ran MiXCR on the reads and lists one entry per CDR3 protein. Seen here are around 210,000 distinct CDR3 sequences, about 60% observed once, and the top ten hold roughly 64%. For sequencing, patients were chosen who had shown expansion of CD8+CD57+ cells by flow cytometry. Sequenced input: sorted CD4+, CD8+, or CD8+CD57+ T cells (not recorded which) from PBMCs. The receptors were sampled from a human donor with aplastic anemia.

This clonotype was observed a single time. The gene calls are TRBV20-1 and TRBJ1-1, with D hard to call. The V and J ends lost 2 bases and 2 bases respectively, with 6 bases between them. The CDR3 length is 12 residues. In germline, CDR1 is DFQATT, CDR2 SNEGSKA (reference sequence). This CDR3 reads CSARWINTEAFF. The CDR3, as DNA: TGCAGTGCTAGATGGATTAACACTGAAGCTTTCTTT.

This CDR3 reads CSASAGNQPQHF. DNA for the CDR3: TGCAGTGCTAGTGCAGGGAATCAGCCCCAGCATTTT. V is TRBV20-1 and J is TRBJ1-5; a possible D gene is TRBD1 (5 bases). Deletions cut 3 bases from V and 4 bases from J, with 7 bases between. Looked up from germline, CDR1 is DFQATT and CDR2 is SNEGSKA (reference sequence). This CDR3 has 12 amino acids.

A remark on this clonotype: At one end, the junction sequence differs from germline, possibly due to a read error. The chain links TRBV7-9 to TRBJ2-2; D not resolved. The CDR3 covers 18 residues. CDR1 is SEHNR and CDR2 is FQNEAQ in the germline V gene (reference sequence). This CDR3 is CASSRLTGGVGNAGELFF. The CDR3 coding sequence is TGTGCCAGCAGCCGTCTAACGGGTGGAGTAGGGAACGCCGGGGAGCTGTTTTTT.

In this sample, this clonotype turned up a few times. The chain links TRBV12-3 or TRBV12-4 to TRBJ1-5, with TRBD1 matching 7 bases. Trimming cost V 3 bases and J 4 bases; bases outside gene matches: 0. This CDR3 is built from 13 residues. The CDR3 loop is CASSLDRNQPQHF. In DNA form, the CDR3 reads TGTGCCAGCAGTTTGGACAGGAATCAGCCCCAGCATTTT.

The V call is TRBV5-1, the J call TRBJ2-5; TRBD2 matches at 13 bases. V dropped 4 bases and J dropped 3; count of bases not matched to a gene: 9. This CDR3 has 17 amino acids. In germline, CDR1 is SGHRS, CDR2 YFSETQ. The CDR3 is CASSQRPGTSGKETQYF. The CDR3 DNA sequence: TGCGCCAGCAGCCAGAGGCCCGGGACTAGCGGGAAAGAGACCCAGTACTTC.

This rearrangement joins TRBV20-1 to TRBJ1-2; TRBD1 is a possible D gene (5 bases). This CDR3 region has 12 residues. Trimming shortened V by 3 bases and J by 8 bases, and 13 bases separated the two germline ends. CDR1 and CDR2 from the germline V gene are DFQATT and SNEGSKA (reference sequence). The CDR3 reads CSASRGSEGYTF. Here the CDR3 DNA reads TGCAGTGCTAGTCGGGGGTCGGAGGGCTACACCTTC.